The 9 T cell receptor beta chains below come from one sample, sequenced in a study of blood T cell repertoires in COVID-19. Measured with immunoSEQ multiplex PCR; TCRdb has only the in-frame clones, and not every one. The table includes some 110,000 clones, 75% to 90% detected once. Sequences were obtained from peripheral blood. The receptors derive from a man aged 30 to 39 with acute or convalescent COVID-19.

The CDR3 loop reads CASSRTRGDTQYF. DNA for the CDR3: TGCGCCAGCAGCCGGACTAGGGGGGATACGCAGTATTTT. This rearrangement joins TRBV5-1 to TRBJ2-3, with a possible D match to TRBD2 (7 bases). Germline CDR1 is SGHRS and CDR2 is YFSETQ. Trimming removed 4 bases at V and 6 bases at J, with 12 bases between. CDR3 length: 13 residues.

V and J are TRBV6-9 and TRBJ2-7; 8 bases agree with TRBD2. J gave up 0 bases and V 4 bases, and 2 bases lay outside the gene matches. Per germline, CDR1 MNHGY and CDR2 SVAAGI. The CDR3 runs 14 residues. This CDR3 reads CASSSLAVSYEQYF. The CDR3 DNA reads TGTGCCAGCAGTTCACTAGCGGTCTCCTACGAGCAGTACTTC.

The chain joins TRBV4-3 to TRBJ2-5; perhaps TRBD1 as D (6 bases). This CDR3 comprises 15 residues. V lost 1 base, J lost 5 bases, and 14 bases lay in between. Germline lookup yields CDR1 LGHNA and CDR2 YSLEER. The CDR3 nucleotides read TGCGCCAGCAGCCAAGGTCTGGGCAGGGGCGAGACCCAGTACTTC. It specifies CASSQGLGRGETQYF.

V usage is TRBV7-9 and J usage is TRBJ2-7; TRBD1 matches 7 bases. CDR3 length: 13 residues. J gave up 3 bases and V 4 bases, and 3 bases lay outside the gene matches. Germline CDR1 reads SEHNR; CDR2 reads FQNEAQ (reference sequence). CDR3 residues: CASSYGTDYEQYF. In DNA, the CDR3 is TGTGCCAGCAGCTATGGGACAGACTACGAGCAGTACTTC.

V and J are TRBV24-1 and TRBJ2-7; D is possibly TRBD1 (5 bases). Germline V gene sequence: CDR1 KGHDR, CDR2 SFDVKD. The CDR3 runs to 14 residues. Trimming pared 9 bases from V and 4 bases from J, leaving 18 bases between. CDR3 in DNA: TGTGCCACCGCTGAGGTTTCAGGGTGGTACGAGCAGTACTTC. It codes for CATAEVSGWYEQYF.

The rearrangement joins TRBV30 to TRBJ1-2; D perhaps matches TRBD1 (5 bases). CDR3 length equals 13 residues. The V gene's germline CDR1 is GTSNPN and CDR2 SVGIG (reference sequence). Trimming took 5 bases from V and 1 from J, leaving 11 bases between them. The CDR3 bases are TGTGCCTGGCAGACAGAAAATAACTATGGCTACACCTTC. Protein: CAWQTENNYGYTF. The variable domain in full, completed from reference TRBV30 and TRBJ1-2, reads SQTIHQWPATLVQPVGSPLSLECTVEGTSNPNLYWYRQAAGRGLQLLFYSVGIGQISSEVPQNLSASRPQDRQFILSSKKLLLSDSGFYLCAWQTENNYGYTFGSGTRLTVV.

Here the CDR3 DNA reads TGTGCCAGCAGAAGCACCCGCACAGATACGCAGTATTTT. This translates into CASRSTRTDTQYF. J is TRBJ2-3 and V is TRBV27; D gene ambiguous. Trimming removed 6 bases at V and 1 base at J, with 8 bases between. CDR1 MNHEY and CDR2 SMNVEV come from the germline V gene (reference sequence). This CDR3 has 13 residues.

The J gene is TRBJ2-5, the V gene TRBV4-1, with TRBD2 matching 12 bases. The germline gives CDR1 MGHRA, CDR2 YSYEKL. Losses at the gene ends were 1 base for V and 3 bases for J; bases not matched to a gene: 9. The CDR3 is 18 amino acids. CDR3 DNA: TGCGCCAGCAGCCAAGGGACTAGCGGGACGGGTTTAAAAGAGACCCAGTACTTC. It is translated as CASSQGTSGTGLKETQYF.

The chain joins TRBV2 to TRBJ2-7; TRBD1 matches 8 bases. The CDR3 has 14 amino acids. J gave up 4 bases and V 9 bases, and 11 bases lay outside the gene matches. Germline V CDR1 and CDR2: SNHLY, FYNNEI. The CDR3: CASDSGGASYEQYV. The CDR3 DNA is TGTGCCAGTGACTCAGGGGGCGCGAGTTACGAGCAGTACGTC.